The clone carrying this T cell receptor beta chain showed up just once. The entry originates in a study of blood T cell repertoires in COVID-19. Study context: PBMCs, B-cell-depleted T cells, or T cells were the source of the cDNA or gDNA that made up the material.

The table came from immunoSEQ multiplex PCR; TCRdb's copy has only in-frame clones and leaves some out. The data show under 300,000 clones, roughly four fifths seen once. The material sequenced was PBMCs or T cells enriched from blood (not recorded which). This TCR was recovered from a man aged 35-49 years who had recovered from COVID-19.

The CDR3 reads CASSFGLSNTGELFF. The CDR3 DNA follows: TGTGCCAGCTCGTTCGGTTTATCGAACACCGGGGAGCTGTTTTTT. This chain uses TRBV2 with TRBJ2-2; D gene ambiguous. Trimming left V 8 bases short and J 0 bases short, with 13 bases between. The CDR3 spans 15 residues. Germline V gene sequence: CDR1 SNHLY, CDR2 FYNNEI.